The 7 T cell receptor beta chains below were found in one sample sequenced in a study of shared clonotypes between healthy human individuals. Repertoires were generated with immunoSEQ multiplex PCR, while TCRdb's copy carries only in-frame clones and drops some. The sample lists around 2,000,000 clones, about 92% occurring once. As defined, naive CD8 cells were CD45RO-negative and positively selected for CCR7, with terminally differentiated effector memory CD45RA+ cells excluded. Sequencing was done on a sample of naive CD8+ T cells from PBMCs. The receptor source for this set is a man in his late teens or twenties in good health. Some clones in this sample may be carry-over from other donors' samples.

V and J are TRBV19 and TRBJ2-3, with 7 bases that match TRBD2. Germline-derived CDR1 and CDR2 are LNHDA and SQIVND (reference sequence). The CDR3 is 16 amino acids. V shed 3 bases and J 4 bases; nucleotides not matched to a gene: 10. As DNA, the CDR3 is TGTGCCAGTAGTATTCGACTAGCAGGAACCCCAGATACGCAGTATTTT. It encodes CASSIRLAGTPDTQYF.

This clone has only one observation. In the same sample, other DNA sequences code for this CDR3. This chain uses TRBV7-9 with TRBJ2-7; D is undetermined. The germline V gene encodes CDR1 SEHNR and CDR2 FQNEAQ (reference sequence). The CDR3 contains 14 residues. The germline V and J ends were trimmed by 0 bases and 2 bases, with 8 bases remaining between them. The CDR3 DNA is TGTGCCAGCAGCTTAGCGGGTCCCACCTACGAGCAGTACTTC. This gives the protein CASSLAGPTYEQYF.

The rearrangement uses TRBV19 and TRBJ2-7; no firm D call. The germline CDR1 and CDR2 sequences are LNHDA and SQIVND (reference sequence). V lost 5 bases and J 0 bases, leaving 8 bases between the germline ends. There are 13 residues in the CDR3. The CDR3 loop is CASSVRHSYEQYF. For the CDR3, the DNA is TGTGCCAGTAGTGTGCGGCACTCCTACGAGCAGTACTTC.

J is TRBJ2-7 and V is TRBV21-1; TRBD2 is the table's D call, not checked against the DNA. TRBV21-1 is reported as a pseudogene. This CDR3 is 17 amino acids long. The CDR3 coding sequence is TGTGCCAGCAGCAAAGGCGAGCGGGCCTTCAAGGCCTACGAGCAGTACTTC. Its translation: CASSKGERAFKAYEQYF.

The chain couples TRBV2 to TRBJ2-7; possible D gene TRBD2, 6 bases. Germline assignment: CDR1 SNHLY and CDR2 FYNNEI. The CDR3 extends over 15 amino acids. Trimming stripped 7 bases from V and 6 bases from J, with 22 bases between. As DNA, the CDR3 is TGTGCCAGCACCTTTTCGGCCGGGAGTTACGTCGAGCAGTACTTC. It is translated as CASTFSAGSYVEQYF. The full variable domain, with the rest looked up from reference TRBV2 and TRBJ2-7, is EPEVTQTPSHQVTQMGQEVILRCVPISNHLYFYWYRQILGQKVEFLVSFYNNEISEKSEIFDDQFSVERPDGSNFTLKIRSTKLEDSAMYFCASTFSAGSYVEQYFGPGTRLTVT.

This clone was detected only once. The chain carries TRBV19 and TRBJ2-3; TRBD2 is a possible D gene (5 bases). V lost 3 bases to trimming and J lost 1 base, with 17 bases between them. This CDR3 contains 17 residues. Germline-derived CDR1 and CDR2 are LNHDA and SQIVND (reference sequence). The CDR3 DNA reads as TGTGCCAGTAGTATGAGGGCAGCCACCGTGGGCACAGATACGCAGTATTTT. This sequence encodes CASSMRAATVGTDTQYF.

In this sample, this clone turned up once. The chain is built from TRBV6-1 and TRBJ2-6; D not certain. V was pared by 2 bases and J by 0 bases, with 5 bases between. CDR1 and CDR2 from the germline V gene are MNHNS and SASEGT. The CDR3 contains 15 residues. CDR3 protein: CASSERSSGANVLTF. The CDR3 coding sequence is TGTGCCAGCAGTGAAAGGAGCTCTGGGGCCAACGTCCTGACTTTC.